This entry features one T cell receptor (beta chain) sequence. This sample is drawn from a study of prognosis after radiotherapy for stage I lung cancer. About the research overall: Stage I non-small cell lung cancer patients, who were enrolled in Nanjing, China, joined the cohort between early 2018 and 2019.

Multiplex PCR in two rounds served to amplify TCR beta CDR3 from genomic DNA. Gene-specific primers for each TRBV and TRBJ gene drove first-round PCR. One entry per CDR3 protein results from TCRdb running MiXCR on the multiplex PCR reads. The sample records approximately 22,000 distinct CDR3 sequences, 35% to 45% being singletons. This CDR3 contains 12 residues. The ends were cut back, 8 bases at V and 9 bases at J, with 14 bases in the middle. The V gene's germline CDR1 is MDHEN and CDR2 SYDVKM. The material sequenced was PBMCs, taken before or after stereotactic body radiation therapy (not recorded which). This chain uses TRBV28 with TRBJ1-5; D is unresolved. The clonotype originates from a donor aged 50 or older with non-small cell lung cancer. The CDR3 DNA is TGTGCCAGCGGCTCCTCGGTGTTGCCCCAGCATTTT. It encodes CASGSSVLPQHF.